A selection of T cell receptor beta chains follows, all from one sample in a study of CD8+CD57+ T cells in acquired aplastic anemia. TCRdb re-called the reads with MiXCR, one entry per CDR3 protein. Here the sample spans about 180,000 distinct CDR3 sequences, around 63% being singletons. Sequenced input: sorted CD4+, CD8+, or CD8+CD57+ T cells (not recorded which) from PBMCs. These receptors all come from a human donor with aplastic anemia. Each CDR3 is given with its conserved first and last residue.

V gene: TRBV6-1
J gene: TRBJ2-5
CDR3 protein: CASSSGTGRRQTQYF

V gene: TRBV20-1
J gene: TRBJ1-1
CDR3 protein: CSAQQGGTEAFF

V gene: TRBV19
J gene: TRBJ2-7
CDR3 protein: CASSKPTSLQQYF

V gene: TRBV14
J gene: TRBJ2-7
CDR3 protein: CASAAGVREQYF

V gene: TRBV20-1
J gene: TRBJ2-3
CDR3 protein: CSAIDLAGEVDTQYF

V gene: TRBV5-1
J gene: TRBJ2-3
CDR3 protein: CASSVRDRGPDTQYF

V gene: TRBV20-1
J gene: TRBJ2-7
CDR3 protein: CSARQGQGTPYEQYF

V gene: TRBV27
J gene: TRBJ2-7
CDR3 protein: CASSPKQDYYEQYF

V gene: TRBV2
J gene: TRBJ2-1
CDR3 protein: CASSLYGGREQFF

V gene: TRBV20-1
J gene: TRBJ1-2
CDR3 protein: CSARDEVGNYGYTF

V gene: TRBV24-1
J gene: TRBJ2-7
CDR3 protein: CATSDAPTYEQYF

V gene: TRBV20-1
J gene: TRBJ1-5
CDR3 protein: CSVKSEPNQPQHF

V gene: TRBV4-1
J gene: TRBJ1-3
CDR3 protein: CASSQDPTGSGNTIYF

V gene: TRBV20-1
J gene: TRBJ2-3
CDR3 protein: CSVPALGGDTQYF

V gene: TRBV5-4
J gene: TRBJ2-1
CDR3 protein: CASSQTSGGASEQFF

V gene: TRBV2
J gene: TRBJ1-6
CDR3 protein: CASSETGSPLHF

V gene: TRBV7-9
J gene: TRBJ2-7
CDR3 protein: CASSREAYEQYF

V gene: TRBV5-1
J gene: TRBJ1-1
CDR3 protein: CASTDRGGGETEAFF

V gene: TRBV20-1
J gene: TRBJ2-3
CDR3 protein: CSARLAGPDTQYF

V gene: TRBV7-9
J gene: TRBJ1-1
CDR3 protein: CASSLESKSEAFF

V gene: TRBV19
J gene: TRBJ1-6
CDR3 protein: CASSIVYGNSPLHF

V gene: TRBV7-7
J gene: TRBJ2-5
CDR3 protein: CASSLGVARKGLETQYF

V gene: TRBV10-2
J gene: TRBJ2-7
CDR3 protein: CASMTGRYEQYF

V gene: TRBV7-2
J gene: TRBJ1-4
CDR3 protein: CASSLVPGGGYEKLFF

V gene: TRBV7-8
J gene: TRBJ2-5
CDR3 protein: CASSLSGVLETQYF

V gene: TRBV7-9
J gene: TRBJ2-7
CDR3 protein: CASSLSSRGRSYEQYF

V gene: TRBV30
J gene: TRBJ1-4
CDR3 protein: CAGSGHVNEKLFF

V gene: TRBV7-6
J gene: TRBJ2-5
CDR3 protein: CASSSTGGQETQYF

V gene: TRBV7-2
J gene: TRBJ2-6
CDR3 protein: CASSLMDAGSGANVLTF

V gene: TRBV7-8
J gene: TRBJ1-1
CDR3 protein: CASSLGGTGSEAFF

V gene: TRBV7-8
J gene: TRBJ2-7
CDR3 protein: CASSLAGDRENERYF

V gene: TRBV14
J gene: TRBJ1-6
CDR3 protein: CASSQGQGTFLALHF

V gene: TRBV7-2
J gene: TRBJ2-7
CDR3 protein: CASSVGARHTYKQYF

V gene: TRBV4-1
J gene: TRBJ1-1
CDR3 protein: CASSQVWIQVENTEAFF

V gene: TRBV7-9
J gene: TRBJ2-4
CDR3 protein: CASSSPWAKNIQYF

V gene: TRBV7-2
J gene: TRBJ1-2
CDR3 protein: CASSSTGTGSYGYTF

V gene: TRBV7-2
J gene: TRBJ1-5
CDR3 protein: CASSTDGGNQPQHF

V gene: TRBV27
J gene: TRBJ2-2
CDR3 protein: CASSPYRDSNTGELFF

V gene: TRBV20-1
J gene: TRBJ2-4
CDR3 protein: CSAREAVQGQNIQYF

V gene: TRBV12-3/TRBV12-4
J gene: TRBJ1-6
CDR3 protein: CASTLWINSPLHF

V gene: TRBV7-6
J gene: TRBJ2-7
CDR3 protein: CASSPLGTNEQYF

V gene: TRBV2
J gene: TRBJ1-1
CDR3 protein: CASGGERNTEAFF

V gene: TRBV2
J gene: TRBJ1-2
CDR3 protein: CASKRGGAGYGYTF

V gene: TRBV24-1
J gene: TRBJ2-3
CDR3 protein: CATSDSRTSPDTQYF

V gene: TRBV5-6
J gene: TRBJ1-5
CDR3 protein: CASSFRTGYSNQPQHF

V gene: TRBV7-2
J gene: TRBJ1-6
CDR3 protein: CASRLRGPSSPLHF

V gene: TRBV12-3/TRBV12-4
J gene: TRBJ1-2
CDR3 protein: CASSQDRFYGYTF

V gene: TRBV20-1
J gene: TRBJ2-4
CDR3 protein: CSAPGAGKNIQYF

V gene: TRBV24-1
J gene: TRBJ2-1
CDR3 protein: CATSDPTRIPINEQFF

V gene: TRBV5-1
J gene: TRBJ1-2
CDR3 protein: CASSLSRPTANYGYTF

V gene: TRBV7-3
J gene: TRBJ2-5
CDR3 protein: CASSESGREQETQYF

V gene: TRBV24-1
J gene: TRBJ1-1
CDR3 protein: CATSDPSNTEAFF

V gene: TRBV24-1
J gene: TRBJ2-3
CDR3 protein: CATSESQGIVDTQYF

V gene: TRBV15
J gene: TRBJ1-2
CDR3 protein: CATSVSPANYGYTF

V gene: TRBV6-1
J gene: TRBJ1-1
CDR3 protein: CASSYLGSVNTEAFF